This T cell receptor (beta chain) stems from a study of T cell responses to AZD1222 COVID-19 vaccine. Study findings and constraints: Most donors were white British and more were female, and clonal diversity was possibly underestimated. Spike-specific TCRs gained breadth and depth after people received two AZD1222 doses.

Data came from immunoSEQ multiplex PCR; TCRdb stores just in-frame clones and leaves some out. The sample records some 180,000 clones, 90% to 95% being singletons. It was second doses at about 4 or about 12 weeks that were pooled. Per the germline V gene, CDR1 is MNHEY and CDR2 is SVGAGI. V was trimmed by 6 bases and J by 10 bases, leaving 19 bases between them. This CDR3 region has 15 residues. Details on this clone: Its target is not known.

This material consisted of peripheral blood, taken 28 days after the second AZD1222 dose. This clonotype was sampled from an adult who received the AZD1222 COVID-19 vaccine. The rearrangement uses TRBV6-5 and TRBJ1-6; D is possibly TRBD1 (6 bases). The CDR3 nucleotides read TGTGCCAGCAGAGCAGAAATACAGGGTTCCTCACCCCTCCACTTT. This codes for CASRAEIQGSSPLHF.